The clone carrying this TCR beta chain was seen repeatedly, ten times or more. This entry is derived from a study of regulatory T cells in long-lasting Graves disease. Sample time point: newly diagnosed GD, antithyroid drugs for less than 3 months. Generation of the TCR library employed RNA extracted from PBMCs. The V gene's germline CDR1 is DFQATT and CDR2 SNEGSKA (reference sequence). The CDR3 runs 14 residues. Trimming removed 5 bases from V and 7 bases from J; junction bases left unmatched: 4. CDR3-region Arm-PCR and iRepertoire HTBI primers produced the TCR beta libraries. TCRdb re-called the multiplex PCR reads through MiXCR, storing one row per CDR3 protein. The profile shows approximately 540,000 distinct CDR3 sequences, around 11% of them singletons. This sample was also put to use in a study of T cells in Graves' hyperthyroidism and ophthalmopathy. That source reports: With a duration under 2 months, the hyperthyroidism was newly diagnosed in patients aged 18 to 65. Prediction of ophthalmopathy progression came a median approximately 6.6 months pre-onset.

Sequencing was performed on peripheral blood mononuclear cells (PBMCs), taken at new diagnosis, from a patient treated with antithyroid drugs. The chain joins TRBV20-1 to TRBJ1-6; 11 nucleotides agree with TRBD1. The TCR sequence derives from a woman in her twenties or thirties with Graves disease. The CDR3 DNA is TGCAGTGCTGGACAGGGGGCAGGGAATTCACCCCTCCACTTT. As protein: CSAGQGAGNSPLHF.